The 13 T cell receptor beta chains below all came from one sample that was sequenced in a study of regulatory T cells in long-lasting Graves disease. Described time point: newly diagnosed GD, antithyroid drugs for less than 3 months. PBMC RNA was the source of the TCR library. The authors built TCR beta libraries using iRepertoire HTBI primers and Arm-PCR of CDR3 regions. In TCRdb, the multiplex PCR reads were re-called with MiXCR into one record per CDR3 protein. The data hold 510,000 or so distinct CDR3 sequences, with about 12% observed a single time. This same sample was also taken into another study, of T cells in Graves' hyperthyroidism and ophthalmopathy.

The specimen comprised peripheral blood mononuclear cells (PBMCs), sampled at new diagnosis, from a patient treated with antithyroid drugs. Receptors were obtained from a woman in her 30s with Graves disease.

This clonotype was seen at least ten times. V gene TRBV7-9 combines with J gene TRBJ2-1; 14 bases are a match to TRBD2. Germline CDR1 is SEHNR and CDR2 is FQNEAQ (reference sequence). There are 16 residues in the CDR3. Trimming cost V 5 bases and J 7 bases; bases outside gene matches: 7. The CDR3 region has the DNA TGTGCCAGCAGCCTCCAGGGACTAGCGGGAGTAAATGAGCAGTTCTTC. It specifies CASSLQGLAGVNEQFF.

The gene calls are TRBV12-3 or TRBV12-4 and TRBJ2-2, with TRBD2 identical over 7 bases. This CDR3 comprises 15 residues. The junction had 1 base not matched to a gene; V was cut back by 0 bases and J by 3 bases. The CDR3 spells CASSLAGGHTGELFF. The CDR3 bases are TGTGCCAGCAGTTTAGCGGGAGGGCACACCGGGGAGCTGTTTTTT.

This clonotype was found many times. The CDR3 sequence is CAGAPSRGMEKLFF. DNA for the CDR3: TGTGCCGGCGCTCCAAGCCGGGGGATGGAAAAACTGTTTTTT. The chain has TRBV12-3 or TRBV12-4 and TRBJ1-4, with D possibly being TRBD1 (5 bases). This CDR3 is 14 amino acids long. Trimming took 11 bases from V and 8 from J, leaving 21 bases between them.

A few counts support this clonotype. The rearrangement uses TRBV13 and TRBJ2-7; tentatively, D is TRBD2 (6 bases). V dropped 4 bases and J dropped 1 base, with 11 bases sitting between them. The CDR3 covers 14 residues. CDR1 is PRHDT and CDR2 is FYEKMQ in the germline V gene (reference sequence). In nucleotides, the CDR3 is TGTGCCAGCAGCTCGGGGGACCATTCCTACGAGCAGTACTTC. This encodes CASSSGDHSYEQYF.

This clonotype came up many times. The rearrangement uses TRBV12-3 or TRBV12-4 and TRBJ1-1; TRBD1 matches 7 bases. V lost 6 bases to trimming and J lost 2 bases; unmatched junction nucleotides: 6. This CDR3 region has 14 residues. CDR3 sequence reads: CASRQTGRNTEAFF. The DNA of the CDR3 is TGTGCCAGCAGACAGACAGGGAGAAACACTGAAGCTTTCTTT.

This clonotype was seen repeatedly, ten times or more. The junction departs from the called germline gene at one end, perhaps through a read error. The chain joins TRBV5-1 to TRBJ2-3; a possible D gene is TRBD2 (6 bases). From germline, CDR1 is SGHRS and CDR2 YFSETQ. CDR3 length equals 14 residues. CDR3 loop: CASKVGTSTDTQYF. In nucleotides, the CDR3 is TGTGCCAGCAAGGTGGGGACTAGCACAGATACGCAGTATTTT.

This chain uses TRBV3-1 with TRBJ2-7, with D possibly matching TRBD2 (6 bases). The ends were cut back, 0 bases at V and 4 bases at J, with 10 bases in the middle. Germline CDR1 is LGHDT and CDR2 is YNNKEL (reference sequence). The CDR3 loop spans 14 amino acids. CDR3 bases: TGTGCCAGCAGCCAAGAGGCGGGAAATTACGAGCAGTACTTC. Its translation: CASSQEAGNYEQYF.

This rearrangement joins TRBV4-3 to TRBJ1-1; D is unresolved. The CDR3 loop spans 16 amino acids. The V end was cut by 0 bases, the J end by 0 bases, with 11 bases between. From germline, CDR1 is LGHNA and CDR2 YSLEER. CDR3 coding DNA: TGCGCCAGCAGCCAAGATTTCGGGGTGATGAACACTGAAGCTTTCTTT. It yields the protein CASSQDFGVMNTEAFF.

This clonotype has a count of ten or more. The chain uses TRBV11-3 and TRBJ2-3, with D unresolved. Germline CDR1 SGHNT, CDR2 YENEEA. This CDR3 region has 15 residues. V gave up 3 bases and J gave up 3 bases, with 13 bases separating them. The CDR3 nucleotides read TGTGCCAGCAGCTTTTATCGACTGGGAACAGATACGCAGTATTTT. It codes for CASSFYRLGTDTQYF.

This CDR3 reads CASSPQIGVAFF. The CDR3 nucleotides are TGCGCCAGCAGCCCTCAAATCGGGGTTGCTTTCTTT. This chain connects TRBV5-1 to TRBJ1-1; D call uncertain. V lost 4 bases, J lost 11 bases, and 15 bases lay in between. From germline, CDR1 is SGHRS and CDR2 YFSETQ. This CDR3 is built from 12 residues.

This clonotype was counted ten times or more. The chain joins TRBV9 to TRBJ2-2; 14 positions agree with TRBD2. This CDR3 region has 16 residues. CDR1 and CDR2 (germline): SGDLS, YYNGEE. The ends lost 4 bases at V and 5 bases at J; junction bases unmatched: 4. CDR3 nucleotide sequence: TGTGCCAGCAGCCAGGGACTAGCGGGAGCAACCGGGGAGCTGTTTTTT. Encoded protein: CASSQGLAGATGELFF. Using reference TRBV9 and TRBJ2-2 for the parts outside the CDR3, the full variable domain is DSGVTQTPKHLITATGQRVTLRCSPRSGDLSVYWYQQSLDQGLQFLIQYYNGEERAKGNILERFSAQQFPDLHSELNLSSLELGDSALYFCASSQGLAGATGELFFGEGSRLTVL.

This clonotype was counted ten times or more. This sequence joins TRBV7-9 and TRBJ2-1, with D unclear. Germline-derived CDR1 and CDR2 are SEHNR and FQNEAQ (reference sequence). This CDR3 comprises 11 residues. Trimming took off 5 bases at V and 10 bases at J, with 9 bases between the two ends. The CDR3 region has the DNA TGTGCCAGCAGCCTTGGGCCCGAGCAGTTCTTC. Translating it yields CASSLGPEQFF.

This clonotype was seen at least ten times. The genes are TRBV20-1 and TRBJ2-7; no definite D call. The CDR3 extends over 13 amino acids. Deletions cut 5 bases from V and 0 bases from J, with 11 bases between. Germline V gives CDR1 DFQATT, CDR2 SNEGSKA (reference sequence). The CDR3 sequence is CSAPPRSSYEQYF. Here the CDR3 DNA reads TGCAGTGCTCCCCCCAGGAGCTCCTACGAGCAGTACTTC.